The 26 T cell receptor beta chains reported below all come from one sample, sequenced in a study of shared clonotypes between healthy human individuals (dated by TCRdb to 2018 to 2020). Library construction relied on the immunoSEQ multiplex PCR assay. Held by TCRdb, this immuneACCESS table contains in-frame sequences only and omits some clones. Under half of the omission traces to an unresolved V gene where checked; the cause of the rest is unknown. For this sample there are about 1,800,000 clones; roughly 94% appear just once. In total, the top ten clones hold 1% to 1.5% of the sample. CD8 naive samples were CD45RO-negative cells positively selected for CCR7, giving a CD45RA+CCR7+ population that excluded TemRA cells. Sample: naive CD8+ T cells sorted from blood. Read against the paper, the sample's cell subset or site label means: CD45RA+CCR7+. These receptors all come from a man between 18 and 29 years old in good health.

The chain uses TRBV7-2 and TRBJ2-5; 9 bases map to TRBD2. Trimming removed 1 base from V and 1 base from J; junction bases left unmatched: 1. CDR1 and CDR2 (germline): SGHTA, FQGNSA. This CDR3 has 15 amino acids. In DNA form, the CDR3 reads TGTGCCAGCAGCTTAGAACTAGCGGGCCAAGAGACCCAGTACTTC. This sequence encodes CASSLELAGQETQYF.

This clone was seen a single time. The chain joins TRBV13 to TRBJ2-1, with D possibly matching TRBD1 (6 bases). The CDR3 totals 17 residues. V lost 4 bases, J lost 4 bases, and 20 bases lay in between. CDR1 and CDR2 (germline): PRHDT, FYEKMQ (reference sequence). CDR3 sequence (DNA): TGTGCCAGCAGCTCATATGGGACACCTGAGATTTACAATGAGCAGTTCTTC. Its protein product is CASSSYGTPEIYNEQFF.

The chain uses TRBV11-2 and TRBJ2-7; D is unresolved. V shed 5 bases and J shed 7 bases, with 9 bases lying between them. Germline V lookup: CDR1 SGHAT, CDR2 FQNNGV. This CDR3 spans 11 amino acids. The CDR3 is CASSLSWEQYF. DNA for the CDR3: TGTGCCAGCAGCCTCAGCTGGGAGCAGTACTTC.

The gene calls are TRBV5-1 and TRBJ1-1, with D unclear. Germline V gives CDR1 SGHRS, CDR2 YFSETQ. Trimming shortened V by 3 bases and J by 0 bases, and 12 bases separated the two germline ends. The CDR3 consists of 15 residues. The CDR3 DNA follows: TGCGCCAGCAGCTCCTTGGAGGGCATGAACACTGAAGCTTTCTTT. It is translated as CASSSLEGMNTEAFF.

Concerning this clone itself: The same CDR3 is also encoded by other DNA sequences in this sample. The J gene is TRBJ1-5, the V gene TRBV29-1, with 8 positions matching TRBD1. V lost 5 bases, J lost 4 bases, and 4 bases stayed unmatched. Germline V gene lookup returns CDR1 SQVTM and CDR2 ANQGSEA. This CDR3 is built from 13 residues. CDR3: CSVPGQGNQPQHF. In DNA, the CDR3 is TGCAGCGTTCCCGGACAGGGTAATCAGCCCCAGCATTTT. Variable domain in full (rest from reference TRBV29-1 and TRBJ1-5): SAVISQKPSRDICQRGTSLTIQCQVDSQVTMMFWYRQQPGQSLTLIATANQGSEATYESGFVIDKFPISRPNLTFSTLTVSNMSPEDSSIYLCSVPGQGNQPQHFGDGTRLSIL.

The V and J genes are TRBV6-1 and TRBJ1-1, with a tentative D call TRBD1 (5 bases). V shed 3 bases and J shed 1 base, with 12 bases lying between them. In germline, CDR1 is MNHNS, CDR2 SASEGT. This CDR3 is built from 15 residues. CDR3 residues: CASSDFRVGNTEAFF. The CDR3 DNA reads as TGTGCCAGCAGTGACTTCAGGGTGGGGAACACTGAAGCTTTCTTT.

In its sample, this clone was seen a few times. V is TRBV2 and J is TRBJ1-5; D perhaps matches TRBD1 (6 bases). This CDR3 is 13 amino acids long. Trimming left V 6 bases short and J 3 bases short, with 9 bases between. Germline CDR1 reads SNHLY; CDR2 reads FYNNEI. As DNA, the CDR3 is TGTGCCAGCAGACAGGGCGTCAATCAGCCCCAGCATTTT. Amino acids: CASRQGVNQPQHF. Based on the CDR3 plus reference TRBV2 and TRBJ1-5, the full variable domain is EPEVTQTPSHQVTQMGQEVILRCVPISNHLYFYWYRQILGQKVEFLVSFYNNEISEKSEIFDDQFSVERPDGSNFTLKIRSTKLEDSAMYFCASRQGVNQPQHFGDGTRLSIL.

CDR3 region: CASSNPRREGYEQYF. In nucleotides, the CDR3 is TGTGCCAGCAGTAACCCCCGGCGGGAGGGGTACGAGCAGTACTTC. The chain carries TRBV6-1 and TRBJ2-7, with 9 nucleotides matching TRBD2. Losses at the gene ends were 5 bases for V and 4 bases for J; bases not matched to a gene: 9. The CDR3 has 15 amino acids. CDR1 is MNHNS and CDR2 is SASEGT in the germline V gene.

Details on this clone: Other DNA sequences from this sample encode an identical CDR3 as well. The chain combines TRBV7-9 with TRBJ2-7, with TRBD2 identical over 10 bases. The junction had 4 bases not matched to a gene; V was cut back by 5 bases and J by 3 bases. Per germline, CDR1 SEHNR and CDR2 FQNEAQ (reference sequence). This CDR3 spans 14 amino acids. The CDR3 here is CASSPASGSYEQYF. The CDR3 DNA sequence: TGTGCCAGCAGCCCGGCTAGCGGGAGCTACGAGCAGTACTTC.

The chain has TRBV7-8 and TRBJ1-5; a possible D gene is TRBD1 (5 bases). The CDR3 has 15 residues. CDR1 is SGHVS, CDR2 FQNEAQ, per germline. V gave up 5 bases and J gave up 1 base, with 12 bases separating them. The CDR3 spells CASSPGSGSNQPQHF. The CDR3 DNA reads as TGTGCCAGCAGCCCAGGGTCTGGGAGCAATCAGCCCCAGCATTTT.

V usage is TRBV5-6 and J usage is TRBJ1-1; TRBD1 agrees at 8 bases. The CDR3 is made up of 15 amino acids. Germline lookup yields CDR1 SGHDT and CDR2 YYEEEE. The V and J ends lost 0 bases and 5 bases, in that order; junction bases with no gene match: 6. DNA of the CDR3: TGTGCCAGCAGCTTGGGAAACAGGGGGAGGACTGAAGCTTTCTTT. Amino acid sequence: CASSLGNRGRTEAFF.

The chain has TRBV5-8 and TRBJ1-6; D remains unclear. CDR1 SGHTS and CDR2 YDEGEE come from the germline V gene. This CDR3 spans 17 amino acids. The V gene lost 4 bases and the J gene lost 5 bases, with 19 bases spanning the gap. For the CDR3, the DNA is TGTGCCAGCAGCCCTAGAATAGTAGGGAACGATAATTCACCCCTCCACTTT. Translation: CASSPRIVGNDNSPLHF.

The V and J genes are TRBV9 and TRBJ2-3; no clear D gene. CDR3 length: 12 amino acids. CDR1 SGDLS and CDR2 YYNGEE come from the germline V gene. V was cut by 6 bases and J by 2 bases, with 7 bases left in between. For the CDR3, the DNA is TGTGCCAGCACCGCTTACACAGATACGCAGTATTTT. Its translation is CASTAYTDTQYF.

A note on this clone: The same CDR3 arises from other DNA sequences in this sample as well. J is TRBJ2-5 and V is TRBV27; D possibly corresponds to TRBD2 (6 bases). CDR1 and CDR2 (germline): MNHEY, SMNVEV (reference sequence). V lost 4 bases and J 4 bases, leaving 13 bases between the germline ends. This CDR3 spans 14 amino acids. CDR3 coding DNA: TGTGCCAGCAGTTCAGGGCAGGGAGGAGAGACCCAGTACTTC. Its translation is CASSSGQGGETQYF.

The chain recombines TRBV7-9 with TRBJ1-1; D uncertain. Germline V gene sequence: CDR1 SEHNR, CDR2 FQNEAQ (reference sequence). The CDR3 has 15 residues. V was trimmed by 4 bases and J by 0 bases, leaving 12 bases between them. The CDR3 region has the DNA TGTGCCAGCAGCTCATTCACCCAACTGAACACTGAAGCTTTCTTT. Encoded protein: CASSSFTQLNTEAFF.

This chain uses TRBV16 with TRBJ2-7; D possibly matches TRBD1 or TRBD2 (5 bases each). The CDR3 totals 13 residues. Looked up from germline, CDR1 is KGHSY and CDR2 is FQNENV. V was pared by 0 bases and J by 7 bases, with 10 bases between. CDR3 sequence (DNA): TGTGCCAGCAGCCAATCCACGGGGCGGGAGCAGTACTTC. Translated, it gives CASSQSTGREQYF. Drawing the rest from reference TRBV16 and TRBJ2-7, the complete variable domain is GEEVAQTPKHLVRGEGQKAKLYCAPIKGHSYVFWYQQVLKNEFKFLISFQNENVFDETGMPKERFSAKCLPNSPCSLEIQATKLEDSAVYFCASSQSTGREQYFGPGTRLTVT.

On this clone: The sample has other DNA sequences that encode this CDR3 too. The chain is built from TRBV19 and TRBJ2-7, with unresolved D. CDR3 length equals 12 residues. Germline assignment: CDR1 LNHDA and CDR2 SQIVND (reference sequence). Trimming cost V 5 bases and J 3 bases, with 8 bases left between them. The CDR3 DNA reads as TGTGCCAGTAGTCCAGGAAGCTACGAGCAGTACTTC. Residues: CASSPGSYEQYF.

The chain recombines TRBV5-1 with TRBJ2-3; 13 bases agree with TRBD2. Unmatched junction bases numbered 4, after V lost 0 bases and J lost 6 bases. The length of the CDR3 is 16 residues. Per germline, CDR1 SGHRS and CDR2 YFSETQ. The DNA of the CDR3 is TGCGCCAGCAGCTTGGCCGGACTAGCGGGAGTGGATACGCAGTATTTT. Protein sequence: CASSLAGLAGVDTQYF.

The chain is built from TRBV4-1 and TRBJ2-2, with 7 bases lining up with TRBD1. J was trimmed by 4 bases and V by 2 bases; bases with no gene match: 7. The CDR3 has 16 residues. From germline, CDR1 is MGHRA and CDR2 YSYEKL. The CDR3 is CASSQNRDRLTGELFF. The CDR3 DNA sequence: TGCGCCAGCAGCCAAAACCGGGACAGACTCACCGGGGAGCTGTTTTTT.

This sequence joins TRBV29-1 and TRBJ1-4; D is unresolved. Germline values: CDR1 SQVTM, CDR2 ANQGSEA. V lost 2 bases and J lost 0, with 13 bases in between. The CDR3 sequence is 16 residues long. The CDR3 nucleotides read TGCAGCGTTGAACAAATCCAGGAGCCAACTAATGAAAAACTGTTTTTT. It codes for CSVEQIQEPTNEKLFF.

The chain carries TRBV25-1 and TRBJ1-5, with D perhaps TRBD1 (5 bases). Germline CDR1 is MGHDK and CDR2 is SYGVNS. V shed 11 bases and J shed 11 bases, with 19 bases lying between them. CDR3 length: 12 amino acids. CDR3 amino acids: CARQPRRLAQHF. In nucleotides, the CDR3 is TGTGCCCGACAGCCTCGTCGTTTGGCCCAGCATTTT.

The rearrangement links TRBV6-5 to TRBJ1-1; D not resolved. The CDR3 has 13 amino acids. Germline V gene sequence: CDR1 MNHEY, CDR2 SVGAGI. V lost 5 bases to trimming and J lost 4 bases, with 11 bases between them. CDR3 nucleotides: TGTGCCAGCAGTGACCAGTACGGCACTGAAGCTTTCTTT. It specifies CASSDQYGTEAFF.

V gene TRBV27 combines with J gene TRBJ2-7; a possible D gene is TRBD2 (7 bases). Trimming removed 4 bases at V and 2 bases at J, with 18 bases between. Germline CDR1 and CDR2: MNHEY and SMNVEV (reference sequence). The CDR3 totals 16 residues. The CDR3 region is CASSSSLGGLTYEQYF. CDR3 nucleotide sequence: TGTGCCAGCAGTTCCTCCCTGGGGGGGCTTACCTACGAGCAGTACTTC.

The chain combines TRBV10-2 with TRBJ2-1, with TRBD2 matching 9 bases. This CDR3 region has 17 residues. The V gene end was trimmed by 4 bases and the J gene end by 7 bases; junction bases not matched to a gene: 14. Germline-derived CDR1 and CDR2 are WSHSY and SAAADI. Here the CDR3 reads CASSVSQGGRAFNEQFF. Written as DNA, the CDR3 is TGCGCCAGCAGTGTTAGCCAGGGCGGGAGGGCCTTTAATGAGCAGTTCTTC.

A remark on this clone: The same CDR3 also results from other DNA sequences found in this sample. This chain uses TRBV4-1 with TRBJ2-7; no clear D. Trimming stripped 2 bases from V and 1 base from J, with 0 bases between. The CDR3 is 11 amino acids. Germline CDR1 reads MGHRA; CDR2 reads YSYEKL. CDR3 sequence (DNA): TGCGCCAGCAGCCAATCCTACGAGCAGTACTTC. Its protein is CASSQSYEQYF.

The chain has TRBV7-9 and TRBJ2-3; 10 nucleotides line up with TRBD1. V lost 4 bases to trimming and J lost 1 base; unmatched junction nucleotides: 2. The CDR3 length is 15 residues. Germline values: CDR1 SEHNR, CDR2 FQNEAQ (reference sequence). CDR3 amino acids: CASSSTGGGTDTQYF. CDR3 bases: TGTGCCAGCAGCTCGACAGGGGGCGGCACAGATACGCAGTATTTT.